This T cell receptor (beta chain) was sequenced for a study of technical replicates of blood from several donors. This CDR3 comprises 17 residues. CDR1 LNHDA and CDR2 SQIVND come from the germline V gene (reference sequence). The J segment lost 4 bases and the V segment lost 4 bases, leaving 14 bases of the junction unmatched. Produced via immunoSEQ multiplex PCR; TCRdb's table is partial and in-frame only. Among tens of thousands of clones listed, roughly 90% were seen once. The sequencing sample was made of T cells isolated from PBMCs. J is TRBJ1-1 and V is TRBV19; TRBD1 matches at 8 bases. The TCR was taken from a human donor in good health. In DNA, the CDR3 is TGTGCCAGTAGTACCCTCGGACAGGGAGGATGGGGCACTGAAGCTTTCTTT. This sequence encodes CASSTLGQGGWGTEAFF.